The rows below give T cell receptor beta chains drawn from one sample of a study of blood T cells in healthy people across ages. MiXCR, run by TCRdb on the 5' RACE reads, gives a single entry per CDR3 protein. The sample consists of roughly 1.5 million distinct CDR3 sequences, 35% to 45% of them appearing once. Sequencing used blood. All receptors come from a young woman in good health. CDR3s include the opening cysteine and the closing phenylalanine or tryptophan. D genes are given only for firm matches. Size is omitted from some rows. Given values are once, few, many or a class for expanded clones.

v_gene	d_gene	abundance	j_gene	CDR3nt	CDR3aa
TRBV5-1	TRBD1	few	TRBJ2-3	TGCGCCAGCAGCGAGAACAGGGGAGATACGCAGTATTTT	CASSENRGDTQYF
TRBV20-1	-	-	TRBJ1-2	TGCAGTGCTAGTGCCACGGGCGCCAACTATGGCTACACCTTC	CSASATGANYGYTF
TRBV18	-	-	TRBJ2-5	TGTGCCAGCTCACCTGGCGGAGCGATAGTGGAGACCCAGTACTTC	CASSPGGAIVETQYF
TRBV28	-	-	TRBJ2-7	TGTGCCAGCAGCGGCTCCCGAGCTGGGGACTACGAGCAGTACTTC	CASSGSRAGDYEQYF
TRBV29-1	TRBD2	-	TRBJ2-1	TGCAGCGTTGGGGGCGGGAGCTCCTACAATGAGCAGTTCTTC	CSVGGGSSYNEQFF
TRBV2	-	-	TRBJ1-5	TGTGCCAGCAGTGAAAGTATACGGGAGCCCCAGCATTTT	CASSESIREPQHF
TRBV5-6	-	-	TRBJ1-2	TGTGCCAGCAGCTTGCTCAATTTCTACACCTTC	CASSLLNFYTF
TRBV24-1	-	few	TRBJ2-1	TGTGCCACCAGTGATCCCGCCGGGCAGGTGAGGAATGAGCAGTTCTTC	CATSDPAGQVRNEQFF
TRBV28	TRBD1	-	TRBJ2-5	TGTGCCAGCAGTTTGTTGGGACAGGGATTTCAAGAGACCCAGTACTTC	CASSLLGQGFQETQYF
TRBV7-9	-	-	TRBJ1-6	TGTGCCAGCAGCCCCCCAGGGCCAGGGAATTCACCCCTCCACTTT	CASSPPGPGNSPLHF
TRBV30	-	-	TRBJ1-2	TGTGCCTGGAGTGTAATGATTAACTATGGCTACACCTTC	CAWSVMINYGYTF
TRBV6-2/TRBV6-3	TRBD1	-	TRBJ2-7	TGTGCCAGCAGCCCCACCGGGACAGGGGGATCCGAGCAGTACTTC	CASSPTGTGGSEQYF
TRBV10-3	TRBD2	-	TRBJ2-1	TGTGCCATCAGTCCGTCAGCGGGAACTACCTACAATGAGCAGTTCTTC	CAISPSAGTTYNEQFF
TRBV20-1	-	-	TRBJ1-1	TGCAGTGCCTCCCGCCAGGGTTCGGGAGCTTTCTTT	CSASRQGSGAFF
TRBV20-1	TRBD1	-	TRBJ1-2	TGCAGCCCGGGGGGACAGGGGCCTGGCTACACCTTC	CSPGGQGPGYTF
TRBV5-1	-	once	TRBJ2-7	TGCGCCAGCATCCCCGGACGCTACAATGAGCAGTACTTC	CASIPGRYNEQYF
TRBV27	-	few	TRBJ1-2	TGTGCCAGCAGTCGACAGTCCGAGGGCTATGGCTACACCTTC	CASSRQSEGYGYTF
TRBV2	-	once	TRBJ2-3	TGTGCCAGCAGTGTGTCGAGGGCCGCTAGCACAGATACGCAGTATTTT	CASSVSRAASTDTQYF
TRBV12-3/TRBV12-4	-	-	TRBJ1-1	TGTGCCAGCGGGGGAGAAACTGAAGCTTTCTTT	CASGGETEAFF
TRBV9	TRBD2	few	TRBJ2-1	TGTGCCAGCAGCGTAGTCCCTAGTGGCGGGAGCTACAATGAGCAGTTCTTC	CASSVVPSGGSYNEQFF
TRBV6-5	-	-	TRBJ1-1	TGTGCCAGCAGCCCCCTCCTACAGGGTATTGAAGCTTTCTTT	CASSPLLQGIEAFF
TRBV20-1	TRBD1	-	TRBJ2-7	TGCAGTGCTAGAACAGTAAGGGGGCCTAGGGGTTACGAGCAGTACTTC	CSARTVRGPRGYEQYF
TRBV4-1	TRBD1	many	TRBJ1-2	TGCGCCAGCAGCCAGGGTCAACAGGGGCGCGTCTATGGCTACACCTTC	CASSQGQQGRVYGYTF
TRBV3-1	-	-	TRBJ2-3	TGTGCCAGCAGCCAAGGTAGGATGAATACGCAGTATTTT	CASSQGRMNTQYF
TRBV20-1	-	-	TRBJ1-5	TGCAGTGCTAGAGTCGGGTGGGATCAGCCCCAGCATTTT	CSARVGWDQPQHF
TRBV4-1	TRBD1	few	TRBJ2-3	TGCGCCAGCAGCCCGGGACAGGGACCGTCTAGCACAGATACGCAGTATTTT	CASSPGQGPSSTDTQYF
TRBV11-2	-	-	TRBJ2-5	TGTGCCAGCAGCTTAATCGCAGGCACCAGGGAGACCCAGTACTTC	CASSLIAGTRETQYF
TRBV12-3/TRBV12-4	-	-	TRBJ1-2	TGTGCCAGCGACGGGGGCAGCCACTATGGCTACACCTTC	CASDGGSHYGYTF
TRBV4-1	-	-	TRBJ2-5	TGCGCCAGCAGCGTGGGACCGATACAAGAGACCCAGTACTTC	CASSVGPIQETQYF
TRBV6-2/TRBV6-3	-	few	TRBJ2-1	TGTGCCAGCGTGACTAGAGCGTACAATGAGCAGTTCTTC	CASVTRAYNEQFF
TRBV7-3	-	-	TRBJ2-3	TGTGCCAGCAGCTTACAGCCGGACTCAAGCACAGATACGCAGTATTTT	CASSLQPDSSTDTQYF
TRBV10-3	-	-	TRBJ2-3	TGTGCCATCAGTGAGTCGATTTTTTCGACTAGTCCAAGCCCAGATACGCAGTATTTT	CAISESIFSTSPSPDTQYF
TRBV7-8	-	many	TRBJ2-1	TGTGCCAGCAGCATAGTGGCCGTTTACAATGAGCAGTTCTTC	CASSIVAVYNEQFF
TRBV5-1	-	-	TRBJ1-2	TGCGCCAGCAGCTTTTATCCGACAGCGGATGGCTACACCTTC	CASSFYPTADGYTF
TRBV15	TRBD2	-	TRBJ2-3	TGTGCCACCAGCAGAGCGGATAGCGGGGTTGCAGATACGCAGTATTTT	CATSRADSGVADTQYF
TRBV20-1	-	-	TRBJ1-5	TGCAGTGCTAGTGTAAACATTAATCAGCCCCAGCATTTT	CSASVNINQPQHF
TRBV24-1	-	-	TRBJ2-7	TGTGCCACCAGTGATTTGCGTGGGAGCTCCTACAATGAGCAGTACTTC	CATSDLRGSSYNEQYF